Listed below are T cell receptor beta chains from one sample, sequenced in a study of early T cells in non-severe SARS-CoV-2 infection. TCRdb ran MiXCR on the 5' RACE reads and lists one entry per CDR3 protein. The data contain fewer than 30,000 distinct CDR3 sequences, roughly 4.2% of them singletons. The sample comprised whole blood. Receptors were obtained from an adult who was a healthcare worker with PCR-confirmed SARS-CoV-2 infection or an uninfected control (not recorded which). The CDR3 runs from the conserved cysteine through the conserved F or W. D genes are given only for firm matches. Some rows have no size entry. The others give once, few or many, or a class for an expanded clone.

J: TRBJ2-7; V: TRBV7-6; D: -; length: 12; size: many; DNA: TGTGCCAGCAGTCCAACAGGGTTCGAGCAGTACTTC; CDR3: CASSPTGFEQYF
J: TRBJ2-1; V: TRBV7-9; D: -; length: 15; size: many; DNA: TGTGCCAGCAGCTTAGGAAGCCCGATTTCTAATGAGCAGTTCTTC; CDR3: CASSLGSPISNEQFF
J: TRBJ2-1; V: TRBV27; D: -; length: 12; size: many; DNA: TGTGCCAGCGGTACCGTTATGTATGAGCAGTTCTTC; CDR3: CASGTVMYEQFF
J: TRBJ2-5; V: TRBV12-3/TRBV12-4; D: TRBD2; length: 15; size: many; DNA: TGTGCCAGCAGTTTAGTCCTAGCGGGAGTGGAGACCCAGTACTTC; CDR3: CASSLVLAGVETQYF
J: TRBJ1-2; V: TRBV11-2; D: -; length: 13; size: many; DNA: TGTGCCAGCAGCTTTCGGACAGCCTATGGCTACACCTTC; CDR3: CASSFRTAYGYTF
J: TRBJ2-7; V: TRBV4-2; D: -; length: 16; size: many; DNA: TGTGCCAGCAGCCAAGACGCTAGCCAGCGAAGATACGAGCAGTACTTC; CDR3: CASSQDASQRRYEQYF
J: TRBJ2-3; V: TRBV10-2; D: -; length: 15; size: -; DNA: TGCGCCAGCAGGACCATACTAGGTCCCACAGATACGCAGTATTTT; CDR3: CASRTILGPTDTQYF
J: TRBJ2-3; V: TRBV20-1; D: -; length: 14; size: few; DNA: TGCAGTGCTCCCGTTTCCGGTGGCACAGATACGCAGTATTTT; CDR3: CSAPVSGGTDTQYF
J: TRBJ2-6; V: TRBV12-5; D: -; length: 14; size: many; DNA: TGTGCTAGTGGTTTGGTTTCTGGGGCCAACGTCCTGACTTTC; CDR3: CASGLVSGANVLTF
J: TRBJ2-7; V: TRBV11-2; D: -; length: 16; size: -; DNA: TGTGCCAGCAGCCCGCCGGGACGGTACACCTCCTACGAGCAGTACTTC; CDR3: CASSPPGRYTSYEQYF
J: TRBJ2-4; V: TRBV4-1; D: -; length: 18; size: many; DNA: TGCGCCAGCAGCGCTCCGGGACGCACTCTCCTAGCCAAAAACATTCAGTACTTC; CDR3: CASSAPGRTLLAKNIQYF
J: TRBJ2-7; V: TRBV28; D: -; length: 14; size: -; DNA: TGTGCCAGCAACCTCAAACAGGGTCGCCGGGAGCAGTACTTC; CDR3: CASNLKQGRREQYF
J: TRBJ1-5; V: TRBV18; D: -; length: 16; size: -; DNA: TGTGCCAGCTCACTAGAACAGGGTGGTAGCAATCAGCCCCAGCATTTT; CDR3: CASSLEQGGSNQPQHF
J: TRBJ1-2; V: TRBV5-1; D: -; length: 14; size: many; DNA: TGCGCCAGCAGCCCCATCGGGGCGTATGATGGCTACACCTTC; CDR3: CASSPIGAYDGYTF
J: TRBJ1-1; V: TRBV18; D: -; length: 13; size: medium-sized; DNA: TGTGCCAGCTCACCAAACAGAAACACTGAAGCTTTCTTT; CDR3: CASSPNRNTEAFF
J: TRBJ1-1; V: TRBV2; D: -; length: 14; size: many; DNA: TGTGCCAGCAGTCCGGACAGTTCAGATTCGCGAGCTTTCTTT; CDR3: CASSPDSSDSRAFF
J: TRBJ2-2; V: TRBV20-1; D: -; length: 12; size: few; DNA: TGCAGTGCCTTACAGGGTACCGGGGAGCTGTTTTTT; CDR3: CSALQGTGELFF
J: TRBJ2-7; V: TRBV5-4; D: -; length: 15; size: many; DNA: TGTGCCAGCAGCAAGACGGGAGTAAGCTCCTACGAGCAGTACTTC; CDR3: CASSKTGVSSYEQYF
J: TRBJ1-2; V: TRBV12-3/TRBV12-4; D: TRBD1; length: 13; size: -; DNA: TGTGCCAGCAGTCCTGGGACAGGGGATGGCTACACCTTC; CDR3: CASSPGTGDGYTF
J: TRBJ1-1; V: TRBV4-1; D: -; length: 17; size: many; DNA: TGCGCCAGCAGCCAAGGGAAGATGCTCCAACGTGGCACTGAAGCTTTCTTT; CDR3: CASSQGKMLQRGTEAFF
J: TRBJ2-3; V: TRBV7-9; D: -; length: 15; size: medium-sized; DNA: TGTGCCAGCAGCCCGTTGGGGAGGCAAACAGATACGCAGTATTTT; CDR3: CASSPLGRQTDTQYF
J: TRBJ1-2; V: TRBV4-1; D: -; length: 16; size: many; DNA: TGCGCCAGCAGCCAACCCCTCAGAAGACTTAACTATGGCTACACCTTC; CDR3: CASSQPLRRLNYGYTF
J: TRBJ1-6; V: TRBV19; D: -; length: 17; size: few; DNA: TGTGCCAGTAGTAGTGACAGCAGGAGCTCCTATAATTCACCCCTCCACTTT; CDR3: CASSSDSRSSYNSPLHF
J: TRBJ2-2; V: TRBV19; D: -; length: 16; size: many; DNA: TGTGCCAGTAGTCGCGGAGGGGGCCCGAACACCGGGGAGCTGTTTTTT; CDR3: CASSRGGGPNTGELFF
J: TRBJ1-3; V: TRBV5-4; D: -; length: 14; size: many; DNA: TGTGCCAGCAGCTTTGGCAGAAATGGAAACACCATATATTTT; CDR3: CASSFGRNGNTIYF
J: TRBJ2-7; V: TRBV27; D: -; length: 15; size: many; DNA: TGTGCCAGCAGCCGCCGGGCAGGGGATAACTACGAGCAGTACTTC; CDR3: CASSRRAGDNYEQYF
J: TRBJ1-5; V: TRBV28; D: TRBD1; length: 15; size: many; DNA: TGTGCCAGCAGTTCCGGGACAGGGGTTTATCAGCCCCAGCATTTT; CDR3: CASSSGTGVYQPQHF
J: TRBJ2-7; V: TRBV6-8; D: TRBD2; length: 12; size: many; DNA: TGTGCGCGGGGGGTGACGGGCTACGAGCAGTACTTC; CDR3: CARGVTGYEQYF